The sequence of this T cell receptor beta chain was determined in a study of blood T cells in healthy people across ages. Study results and limitations: Total diversity from one million sequenced T cells was likely underestimated. Older age went with lower TCR beta diversity per million T cells, in a roughly linear way.

Through a sample-barcoded 5' primer and a J-beta primer mix, a second PCR was run for roughly 6 to 11 cycles. Carrying 12 random nucleotides, a template-switch adaptor labeled each individual cDNA molecule. TCRdb re-analysed the 5' RACE reads in MiXCR, keeping a single row per CDR3 protein. This table holds around 1,900,000 distinct CDR3 sequences, 39% found once. Concerning this clonotype itself: What it binds is unknown.

V dropped 10 bases and J dropped 6; count of bases not matched to a gene: 18. The CDR3 runs 15 residues. Germline V gene lookup returns CDR1 LGHNA and CDR2 YSLEER. The receptor's source is a human donor in good health. The rearrangement joins TRBV4-3 to TRBJ2-7; 7 nucleotides align to TRBD1. The sequencing sample was made of blood. In DNA, the CDR3 is TGCGCCATCGAGTTAAGGGGGCGCGGACCAGGCGAGCAGTACTTC. The encoded protein is CAIELRGRGPGEQYF.